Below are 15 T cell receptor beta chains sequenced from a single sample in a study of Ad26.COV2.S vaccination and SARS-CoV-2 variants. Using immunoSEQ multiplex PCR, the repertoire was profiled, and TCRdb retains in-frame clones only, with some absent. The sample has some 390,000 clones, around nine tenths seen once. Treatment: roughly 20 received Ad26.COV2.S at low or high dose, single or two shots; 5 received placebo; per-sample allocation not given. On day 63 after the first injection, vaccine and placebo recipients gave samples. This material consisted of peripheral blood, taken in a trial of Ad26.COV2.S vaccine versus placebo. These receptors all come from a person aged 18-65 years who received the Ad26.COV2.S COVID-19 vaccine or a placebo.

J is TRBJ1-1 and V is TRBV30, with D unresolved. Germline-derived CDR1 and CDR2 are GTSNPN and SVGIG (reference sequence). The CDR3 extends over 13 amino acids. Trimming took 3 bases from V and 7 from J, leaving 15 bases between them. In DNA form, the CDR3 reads TGTGCCTGGAGCCCCAGCAGGCTCCGTGAAGCTTTCTTT. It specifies CAWSPSRLREAFF.

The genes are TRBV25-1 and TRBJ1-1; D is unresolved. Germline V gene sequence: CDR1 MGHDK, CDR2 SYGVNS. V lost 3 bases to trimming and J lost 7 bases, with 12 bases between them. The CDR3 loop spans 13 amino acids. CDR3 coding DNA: TGTGCCAGCAGTGATATGGGGTTCGGTGAAGCTTTCTTT. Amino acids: CASSDMGFGEAFF.

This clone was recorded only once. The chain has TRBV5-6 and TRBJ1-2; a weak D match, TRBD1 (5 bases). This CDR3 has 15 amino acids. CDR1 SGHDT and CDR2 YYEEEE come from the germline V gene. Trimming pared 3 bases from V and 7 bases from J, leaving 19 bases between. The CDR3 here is CASSSRDGYWLGYTF. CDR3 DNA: TGTGCCAGCAGCTCCCGGGACGGGTACTGGCTTGGCTACACCTTC.

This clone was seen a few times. The CDR3 nucleotides read TGTGCCAGCAGCCCTAGGACTAGAGCCGGGGAGCTGTTTTTT. It is translated as CASSPRTRAGELFF. The rearrangement links TRBV11-2 to TRBJ2-2; the match to TRBD2 covers 7 bases. The V gene end was trimmed by 5 bases and the J gene end by 6 bases; junction bases not matched to a gene: 6. Germline CDR1 SGHAT, CDR2 FQNNGV. The CDR3 loop spans 14 amino acids.

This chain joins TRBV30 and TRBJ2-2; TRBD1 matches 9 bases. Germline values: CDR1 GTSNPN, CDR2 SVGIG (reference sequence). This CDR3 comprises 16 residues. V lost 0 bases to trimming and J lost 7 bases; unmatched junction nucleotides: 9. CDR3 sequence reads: CAWSVLGTGFVGELFF. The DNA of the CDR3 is TGTGCCTGGAGTGTACTAGGGACAGGGTTTGTCGGGGAGCTGTTTTTT.

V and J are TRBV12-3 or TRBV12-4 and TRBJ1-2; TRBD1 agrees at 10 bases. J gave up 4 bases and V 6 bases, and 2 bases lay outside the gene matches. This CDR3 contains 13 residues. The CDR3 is CASRGTGAYGYTF. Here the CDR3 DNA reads TGTGCCAGCAGAGGGACAGGGGCCTATGGCTACACCTTC.

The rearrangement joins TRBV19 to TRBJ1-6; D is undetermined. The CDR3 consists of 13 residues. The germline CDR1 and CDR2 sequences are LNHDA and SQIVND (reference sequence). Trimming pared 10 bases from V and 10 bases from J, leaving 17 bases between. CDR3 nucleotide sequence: TGTGCCACCTCAACTGGTCTGAACTCACCCCTCCACTTT. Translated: CATSTGLNSPLHF.

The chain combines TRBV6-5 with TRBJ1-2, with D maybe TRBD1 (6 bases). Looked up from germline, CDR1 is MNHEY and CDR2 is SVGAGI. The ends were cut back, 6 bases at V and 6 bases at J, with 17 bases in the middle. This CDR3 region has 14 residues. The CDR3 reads CASRRRGAGDGYTF. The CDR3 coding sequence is TGTGCCAGCAGACGCCGGGGGGCCGGAGATGGCTACACCTTC.

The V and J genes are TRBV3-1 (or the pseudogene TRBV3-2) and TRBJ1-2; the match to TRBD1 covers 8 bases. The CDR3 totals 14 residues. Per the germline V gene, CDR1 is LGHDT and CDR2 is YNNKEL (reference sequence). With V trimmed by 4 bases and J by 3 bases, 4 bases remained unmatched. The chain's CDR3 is CASSRQTGDYGYTF. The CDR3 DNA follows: TGTGCCAGCAGCCGACAGACAGGGGACTATGGCTACACCTTC.

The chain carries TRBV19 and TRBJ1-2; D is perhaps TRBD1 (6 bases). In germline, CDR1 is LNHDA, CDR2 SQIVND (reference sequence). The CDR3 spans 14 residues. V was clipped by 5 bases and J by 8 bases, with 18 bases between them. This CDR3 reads CASSFLLTGPGYTF. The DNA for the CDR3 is TGTGCCAGTAGTTTTCTTTTAACAGGGCCGGGCTACACCTTC.

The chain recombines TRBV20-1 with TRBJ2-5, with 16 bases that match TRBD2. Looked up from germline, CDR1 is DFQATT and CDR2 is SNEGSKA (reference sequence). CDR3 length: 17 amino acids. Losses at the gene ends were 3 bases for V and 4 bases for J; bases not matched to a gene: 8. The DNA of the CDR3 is TGCAGTGCTAGTATTGGGACTAGCGGGGGGGCCGGAGAGACCCAGTACTTC. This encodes CSASIGTSGGAGETQYF.

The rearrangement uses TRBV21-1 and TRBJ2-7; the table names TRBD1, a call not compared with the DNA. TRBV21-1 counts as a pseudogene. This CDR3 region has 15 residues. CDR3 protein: CASSKEGGPPDEQYF. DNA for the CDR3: TGTGCCAGCAGCAAAGAAGGGGGCCCACCTGACGAGCAGTACTTC.

The chain's CDR3 is CASSPGQVSYEQYF. CDR3 bases: TGTGCCAGCTCACCTGGACAGGTTTCGTACGAGCAGTACTTC. The chain joins TRBV18 to TRBJ2-7, with 7 bases aligning to TRBD1. With 3 bases clipped from V and 4 bases from J, the junction kept 6 bases outside the gene matches. Per germline, CDR1 KGHSH and CDR2 LQKENI. This CDR3 has 14 amino acids.

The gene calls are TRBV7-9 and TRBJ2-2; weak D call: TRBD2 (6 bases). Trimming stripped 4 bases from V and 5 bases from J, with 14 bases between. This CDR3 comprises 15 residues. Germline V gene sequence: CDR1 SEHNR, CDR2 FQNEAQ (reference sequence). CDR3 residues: CASSWGDSGTGELFF. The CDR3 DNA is TGTGCCAGCAGCTGGGGGGATTCGGGTACCGGGGAGCTGTTTTTT.

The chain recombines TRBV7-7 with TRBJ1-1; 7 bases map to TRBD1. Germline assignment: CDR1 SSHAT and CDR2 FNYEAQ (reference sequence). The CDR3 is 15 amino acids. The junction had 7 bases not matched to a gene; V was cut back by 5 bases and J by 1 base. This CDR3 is CASSPLTGSNTEAFF. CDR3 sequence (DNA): TGTGCCAGCAGCCCCCTGACAGGGTCGAACACTGAAGCTTTCTTT.